This T cell receptor beta chain was identified during a study of T cells in Graves' hyperthyroidism and ophthalmopathy. A lack of ophthalmopathy progression within 18 months defined stable Graves' hyperthyroidism. Hyperthyroidism, newly diagnosed and lasting under 2 months, affected patients aged 18 to 65. Out of approximately 10 ml of fresh peripheral blood came the PBMCs. Germline loops: CDR1 SGHTA, CDR2 FQGNSA. The CDR3 contains 15 residues. Remarks on this clonotype: A read error may be the cause here, since a much bigger clone is one base away.

Using RNA transcripts as the source, TCR beta CDR3 regions were amplified. In the first-round RT-PCR of the TCR CDR3, the HTBI primer set was used. TCRdb reanalysed the multiplex PCR reads using MiXCR and keeps one entry per CDR3 protein. This table has about 420,000 distinct CDR3 sequences, 15% to 17% appearing once. The receptor was isolated from a woman in her late teens or twenties with Graves' hyperthyroidism. Sequenced: blood. The chain joins TRBV7-2 to TRBJ1-1, with D perhaps TRBD1 (6 bases). CDR3 sequence: CASSLWRRGGTEASF. The CDR3 nucleotides are TGTGCCAGCAGCTTATGGCGCAGGGGTGGCACTGAAGCTTCCTTT.